This T cell receptor (beta chain) was identified during a study of cytomegalovirus exposure and HLA in healthy donors. Findings and limits, study-wide: For TCR beta chains, V- and J-gene trimming was later linked to a missense DCLRE1C variant. Researchers reported in a later analysis that common viral pathogens appeared linked to several top clusters.

PCR employed 60 Vbeta and 13 Jbeta primers. Assay used: immunoSEQ multiplex PCR; TCRdb lists only in-frame clones, some missing. The sample contains about 160,000 clones, approximately 80% of which appear only once. A note on this clone: Its antigen is not identified. Other DNA sequences from this sample encode an identical CDR3 as well.

Looked up from germline, CDR1 is SGHRS and CDR2 is YFSETQ. The CDR3 consists of 14 residues. V dropped 0 bases and J dropped 2 bases, with 8 bases sitting between them. The rearrangement joins TRBV5-1 to TRBJ2-5, with D possibly being TRBD1 (5 bases). The source of this sequence is a woman in her thirties or forties in good health and CMV-seropositive. Sequenced sample: PBMCs. CDR3 sequence reads: CASSLGQGQETQYF. In DNA form, the CDR3 reads TGCGCCAGCAGCTTGGGGCAGGGTCAAGAGACCCAGTACTTC.